The entry below gives a single T cell receptor beta chain sequence along with its context. Antigen: not known. Trimming shortened V by 2 bases and J by 2 bases, and 6 bases separated the two germline ends. This CDR3 is 13 amino acids long. Germline CDR1 reads ENHRY; CDR2 reads SYGVKD. The data derive from a study of CD8+ T cells in alopecia areata. Background on the study: Those treated were given oral tofacitinib at 5 to 10 mg twice daily. Findings of the study overall: Scalp clonality and expanded CD8+ clones among the top 100 fell significantly with tofacitinib. Scalp and blood samples kept many expanded lesional clones throughout tofacitinib.

Reverse transcription of extracted RNA yielded cDNA, which provided the sequencing template. Profiled with immunoSEQ multiplex PCR; TCRdb holds only in-frame clones, not every one. The sample has about 76,000 clones; 66% are singletons. Regarding treatment: oral pan-JAK inhibitor, 5-10 mg twice daily. Lesional scalp punch biopsies and peripheral blood were collected from alopecia areata patients. The sequence derives from a human donor with alopecia areata. V is TRBV10-3 and J is TRBJ2-5, with D unclear. This specimen was CD8+ T cells sorted from blood, taken at week 24, from a patient treated with tofacitinib. The CDR3 loop reads CAISEVRQETQYF. The DNA for the CDR3 is TGTGCCATCAGTGAGGTCAGACAAGAGACCCAGTACTTC.